This T cell receptor beta chain emerged from a study of blood T cell repertoires in COVID-19. Study summary: The study drew acute and convalescent COVID-19 samples from the United States, Italy and Spain. T cells, B-cell-depleted T cells, or PBMCs provided the cDNA or gDNA that served as material.

How the authors handled the data: Amplification of reference gene primers provided the estimated nucleated cell counts. The protocol was immunoSEQ multiplex PCR, while the TCRdb copy is restricted to in-frame clones and leaves out a portion. For V, J and clone size, that table is used; D and trimming come from the DNA. The sample contains some 220,000 clones, approximately 85% of which appear only once. V lost 4 bases, J lost 5 bases, and 8 bases lay in between. The CDR3 covers 11 residues. The germline V gene encodes CDR1 GTSNPN and CDR2 SVGIG (reference sequence). This chain connects TRBV30 to TRBJ1-1; the D is unclear. The sequenced sample was peripheral blood. The clonotype was recovered from a man aged 45-65 years with COVID-19, enrolled during active disease. CDR3 region: CAWTPLTEAFF. The DNA for the CDR3 is TGTGCCTGGACTCCCCTTACTGAAGCTTTCTTT.